This passage covers 21 T cell receptor beta chains from one sample sequenced in a study of blood T cells in healthy people across ages. Primed by a sample-barcoded 5' primer and a J-beta primer mix, a second PCR proceeded for about 7 to 11 cycles. TCRdb reprocessed the 5' RACE reads with MiXCR, giving one entry per CDR3 protein. The sample includes over 600,000 distinct CDR3 sequences, roughly 20% of them seen just once. Source material: blood. The receptors stem from a man aged 65-85 years in good health.

This chain joins TRBV10-3 and TRBJ2-5; 7 nucleotides agree with TRBD2. The V gene end was trimmed by 0 bases and the J gene end by 3 bases; junction bases not matched to a gene: 4. Germline V lookup: CDR1 ENHRY, CDR2 SYGVKD. The CDR3 loop spans 15 amino acids. CDR3 protein: CAISESTSRKETQYF. The CDR3 region has the DNA TGTGCCATCAGTGAGTCGACTAGCAGGAAAGAGACCCAGTACTTC.

The chain carries TRBV24-1 and TRBJ2-2; TRBD1 agrees at 8 bases. V gave up 8 bases and J gave up 4 bases; unmatched junction bases: 5. The CDR3 runs 14 residues. The germline gives CDR1 KGHDR, CDR2 SFDVKD. CDR3 nucleotides: TGTGCCACCAAGACAGGGGTGGGCACCGGGGAGCTGTTTTTT. This sequence encodes CATKTGVGTGELFF.

The chain combines TRBV24-1 with TRBJ1-5; the D is unclear. CDR1 KGHDR and CDR2 SFDVKD come from the germline V gene. The V gene lost 3 bases and the J gene lost 7 bases, with 9 bases spanning the gap. The CDR3 loop spans 13 amino acids. The CDR3 coding sequence is TGTGCCACCAGTGATCGAGTCGGACAGCCCCAGCATTTT. Residues: CATSDRVGQPQHF.

This clonotype was seen a handful of times. The chain recombines TRBV29-1 with TRBJ1-1; D not resolved. Looked up from germline, CDR1 is SQVTM and CDR2 is ANQGSEA. This CDR3 has 14 residues. Trimming stripped 5 bases from V and 1 base from J, with 14 bases between. The CDR3 is CSVCIGRTNTEAFF. In DNA, the CDR3 is TGCAGCGTTTGCATTGGACGGACGAACACTGAAGCTTTCTTT.

This clonotype was seen ten or more times. This sequence joins TRBV5-1 and TRBJ1-1, with no clear D. The germline V and J ends were trimmed by 0 bases and 1 base, with 10 bases remaining between them. The CDR3 has 15 amino acids. The germline gives CDR1 SGHRS, CDR2 YFSETQ. The CDR3 DNA follows: TGCGCCAGCAGCTTGGGACGCAGTTCGAACACTGAAGCTTTCTTT. Translating it yields CASSLGRSSNTEAFF. Variable domain in full (rest from reference TRBV5-1 and TRBJ1-1): KAGVTQTPRYLIKTRGQQVTLSCSPISGHRSVSWYQQTPGQGLQFLFEYFSETQRNKGNFPGRFSGRQFSNSRSEMNVSTLELGDSALYLCASSLGRSSNTEAFFGQGTRLTVV.

This clonotype was counted only a few times. V usage is TRBV3-1 and J usage is TRBJ2-5, with D perhaps TRBD2 (6 bases). The V gene lost 0 bases and the J gene lost 3 bases, with 8 bases spanning the gap. The length of the CDR3 is 14 residues. Germline lookup yields CDR1 LGHDT and CDR2 YNNKEL (reference sequence). The CDR3 sequence is CASSQDRGKETQYF. DNA for the CDR3: TGTGCCAGCAGCCAAGATCGGGGGAAAGAGACCCAGTACTTC.

This clonotype was detected a few times. Just one base apart from a much larger clone, this may be a read error. The DNA of the CDR3 is TGCAGTGCGTGGACGGAGGGGCGTGAAAAACTGTTTTTT. Its translation is CSAWTEGREKLFF. The chain combines TRBV20-1 with TRBJ1-4; tentative D call: TRBD1 (5 bases). The CDR3 runs to 13 residues. V was cut by 6 bases and J by 7 bases, with 15 bases left in between. CDR1 is DFQATT, CDR2 SNEGSKA, per germline (reference sequence).

The chain carries TRBV9 and TRBJ2-3; 8 bases line up with TRBD2. After removal of 3 bases from V and 0 bases from J, the junction contained 6 bases not matched to a gene. The CDR3 has 16 amino acids. Germline V gives CDR1 SGDLS, CDR2 YYNGEE. The CDR3 region has the DNA TGTGCCAGCAGCGCATCTAGCGGGCTTAGCACAGATACGCAGTATTTT. Protein sequence: CASSASSGLSTDTQYF.

The rearrangement links TRBV4-1 to TRBJ2-3; unclear D gene. V lost 1 base and J lost 0, with 11 bases in between. The CDR3 extends over 16 amino acids. CDR1 and CDR2 (germline): MGHRA, YSYEKL. For the CDR3, the DNA is TGCGCCAGCAGCCAAGTACAAAGGATTAGCACAGATACGCAGTATTTT. Its translation: CASSQVQRISTDTQYF.

This clonotype was observed at least ten times. The gene calls are TRBV5-1 and TRBJ2-7, with TRBD2 matching 8 bases. Germline CDR1 and CDR2: SGHRS and YFSETQ. V shed 2 bases, J shed 6 bases, and the junction held 7 bases outside the gene matches. This CDR3 comprises 14 residues. Written as DNA, the CDR3 is TGCGCCAGCAGCTTCATCAGCGGGAGCCGCGAGCAGTACTTC. Encoded protein: CASSFISGSREQYF.

This chain joins TRBV5-1 and TRBJ2-7; the match to TRBD2 covers 9 bases. The CDR3 loop spans 16 amino acids. With 5 bases clipped from V and 0 bases from J, the junction kept 9 bases outside the gene matches. Per the germline V gene, CDR1 is SGHRS and CDR2 is YFSETQ. The CDR3 coding sequence is TGCGCCAGCAGTGGGGGCCCTAGCGGGACCTCCTACGAGCAGTACTTC. It yields the protein CASSGGPSGTSYEQYF.

This clonotype has only a few counts. V usage is TRBV12-3 or TRBV12-4 and J usage is TRBJ2-5, with D possibly matching TRBD2 (5 bases). The DNA end favors TRBJ2-1, so the J call may be wrong. The CDR3 totals 15 residues. The CDR3 is CASTNPSGGYNEQFF. In nucleotides, the CDR3 is TGTGCCAGCACAAACCCAAGCGGAGGCTACAATGAGCAGTTCTTC.

This clonotype has more than one count but fewer than ten. This sequence joins TRBV4-1 and TRBJ2-5, with D perhaps TRBD1 (6 bases). Germline loops: CDR1 MGHRA, CDR2 YSYEKL. The CDR3 contains 14 residues. Trimming removed 5 bases from V and 2 bases from J, with 12 bases in between. CDR3 nucleotide sequence: TGCGCCAGCAGCGGCCCGGGACAACAAGAGACCCAGTACTTC. Its translation: CASSGPGQQETQYF.

This clonotype was counted once. The chain couples TRBV11-2 to TRBJ2-5; TRBD2 matches at 7 bases. V was clipped by 4 bases and J by 3 bases; unmatched bases: 11. Germline V gene sequence: CDR1 SGHAT, CDR2 FQNNGV. This CDR3 comprises 16 residues. The CDR3 region is CASSSRRASGKETQYF. CDR3 in DNA: TGTGCCAGCAGCTCCCGCAGGGCTAGCGGAAAAGAGACCCAGTACTTC.

This clonotype was recorded at least ten times. The chain joins TRBV28 to TRBJ2-3; weak D call: TRBD2 (5 bases). This CDR3 region has 14 residues. With 2 bases removed from V and 2 bases from J, the gap between germline ends came to 8 bases. Germline V gene data show CDR1 as MDHEN and CDR2 as SYDVKM. The chain's CDR3 is CASSLGLITDTQYF. The CDR3 DNA follows: TGTGCCAGCAGTTTAGGACTGATCACAGATACGCAGTATTTT.

V is TRBV20-1 and J is TRBJ2-5; D possibly corresponds to TRBD2 (6 bases). The end of the DNA is better explained by TRBJ2-1, so the J call may be wrong. Germline loops: CDR1 DFQATT, CDR2 SNEGSKA (reference sequence). The CDR3 sequence is 14 residues long. For the CDR3, the DNA is TGCAGTGCCCGCGGGCGGGAAGCCTACAATGAGCAGTTCTTC. It encodes CSARGREAYNEQFF.

V and J are TRBV3-1 and TRBJ2-5; no clear D. The CDR3 extends over 13 amino acids. Trimming removed 0 bases from V and 12 bases from J, with 14 bases in between. Germline loops: CDR1 LGHDT, CDR2 YNNKEL (reference sequence). The CDR3 coding sequence is TGTGCCAGCAGCCAAGAAGCACGTGTCTACGAGTACTTC. Its protein is CASSQEARVYEYF.

This clonotype has only a few counts. The junction departs from germline at one end; a sequencing error may be responsible. The chain uses TRBV5-1 and TRBJ1-1, with TRBD1 identical over 7 bases. Germline CDR1 SGHRS, CDR2 YFSETQ. The CDR3 runs to 14 residues. In DNA, the CDR3 is TGCGCCAGCAGTTTGGGGGCGGGACAGCTTGAGGCTTTCTTT. This sequence encodes CASSLGAGQLEAFF.

The rearrangement uses TRBV28 and TRBJ1-1; the D is unclear. CDR3 length: 9 residues. V was trimmed by 5 bases and J by 9 bases, leaving 4 bases between them. Germline lookup yields CDR1 MDHEN and CDR2 SYDVKM. The CDR3 here is CASSSKAFF. For the CDR3, the DNA is TGTGCCAGCAGTAGCAAAGCTTTCTTT.

V usage is TRBV5-1 and J usage is TRBJ2-6; D not resolved. Trimming took 6 bases from V and 2 from J, leaving 9 bases between them. The CDR3 runs 14 residues. CDR1 and CDR2 (germline): SGHRS, YFSETQ. CDR3 DNA sequence: TGCGCCAGCATGCAGGTTGCTGGGGCCAACGTCCTGACTTTC. It codes for CASMQVAGANVLTF.

The table lists this clonotype with a few counts. V gene TRBV7-9 combines with J gene TRBJ2-1, with TRBD2 identical over 10 bases. V gave up 4 bases and J gave up 2 bases; unmatched junction bases: 5. Germline V CDR1 and CDR2: SEHNR, FQNEAQ (reference sequence). The CDR3 covers 16 residues. The CDR3 is CASSYSGGTTYNEQFF. In nucleotides, the CDR3 is TGTGCCAGCAGCTATAGCGGGGGGACCACCTACAATGAGCAGTTCTTC.